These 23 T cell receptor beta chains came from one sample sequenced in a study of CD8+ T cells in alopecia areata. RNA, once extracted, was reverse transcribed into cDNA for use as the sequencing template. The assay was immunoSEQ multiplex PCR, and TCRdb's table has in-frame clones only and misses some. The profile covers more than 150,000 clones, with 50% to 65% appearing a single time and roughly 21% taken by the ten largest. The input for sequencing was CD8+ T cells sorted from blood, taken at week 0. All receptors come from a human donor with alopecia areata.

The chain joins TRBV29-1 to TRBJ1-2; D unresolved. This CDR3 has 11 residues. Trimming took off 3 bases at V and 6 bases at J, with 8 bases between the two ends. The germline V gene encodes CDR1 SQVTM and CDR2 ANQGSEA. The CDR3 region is CSVDAGDGYTF. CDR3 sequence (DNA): TGCAGCGTTGATGCCGGGGATGGCTACACCTTC.

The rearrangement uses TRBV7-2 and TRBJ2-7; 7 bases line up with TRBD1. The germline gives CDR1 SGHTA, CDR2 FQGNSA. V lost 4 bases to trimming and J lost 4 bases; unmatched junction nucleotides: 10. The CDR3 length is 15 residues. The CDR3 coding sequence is TGTGCCAGCAGCTACCCCGGACAGGCCCATTACGAGCAGTACTTC. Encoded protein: CASSYPGQAHYEQYF.

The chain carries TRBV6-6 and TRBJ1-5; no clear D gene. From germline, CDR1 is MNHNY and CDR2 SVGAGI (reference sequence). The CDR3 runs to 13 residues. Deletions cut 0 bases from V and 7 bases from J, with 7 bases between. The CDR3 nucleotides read TGTGCCAGCAGTTACTCGGTGGGGCAGCCCCAGCATTTT. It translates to CASSYSVGQPQHF.

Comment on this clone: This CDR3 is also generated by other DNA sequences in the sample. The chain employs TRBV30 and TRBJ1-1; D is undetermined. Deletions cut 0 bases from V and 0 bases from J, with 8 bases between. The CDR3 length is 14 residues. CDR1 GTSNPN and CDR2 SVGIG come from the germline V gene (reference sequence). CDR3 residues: CAWSVDRLNTEAFF. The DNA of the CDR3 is TGTGCCTGGAGTGTAGATAGACTGAACACTGAAGCTTTCTTT.

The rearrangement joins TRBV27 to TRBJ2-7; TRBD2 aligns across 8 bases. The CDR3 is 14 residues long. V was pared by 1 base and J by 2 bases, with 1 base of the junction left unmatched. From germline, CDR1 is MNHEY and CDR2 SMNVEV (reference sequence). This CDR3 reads CASSLYGGAYEQYF. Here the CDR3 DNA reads TGTGCCAGCAGTTTATACGGGGGGGCCTACGAGCAGTACTTC.

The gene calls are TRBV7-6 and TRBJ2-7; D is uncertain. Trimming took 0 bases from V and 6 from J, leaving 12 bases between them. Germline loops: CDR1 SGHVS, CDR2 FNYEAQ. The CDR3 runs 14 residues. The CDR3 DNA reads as TGTGCCAGCAGCTTAGCGGCCGGGTACGGCGAGCAGTACTTC. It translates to CASSLAAGYGEQYF.

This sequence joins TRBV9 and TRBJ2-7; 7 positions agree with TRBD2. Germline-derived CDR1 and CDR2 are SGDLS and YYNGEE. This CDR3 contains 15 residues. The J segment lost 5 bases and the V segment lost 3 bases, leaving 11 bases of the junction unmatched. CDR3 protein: CASSGDYRRGNEQYF. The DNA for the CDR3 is TGTGCCAGCAGCGGGGACTACAGGAGGGGAAACGAGCAGTACTTC.

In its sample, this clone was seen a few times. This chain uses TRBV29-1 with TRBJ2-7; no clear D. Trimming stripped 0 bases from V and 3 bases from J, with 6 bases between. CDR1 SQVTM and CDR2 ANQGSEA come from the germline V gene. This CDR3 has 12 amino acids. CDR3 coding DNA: TGCAGCGTTGAAGAGTCGGGCTACGAGCAGTACTTC. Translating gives CSVEESGYEQYF.

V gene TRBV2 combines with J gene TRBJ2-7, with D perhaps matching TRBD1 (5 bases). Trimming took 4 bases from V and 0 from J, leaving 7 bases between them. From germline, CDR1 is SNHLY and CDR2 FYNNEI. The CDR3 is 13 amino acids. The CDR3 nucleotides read TGTGCCAGCAGTGGACAGAGCTCCTACGAGCAGTACTTC. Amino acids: CASSGQSSYEQYF.

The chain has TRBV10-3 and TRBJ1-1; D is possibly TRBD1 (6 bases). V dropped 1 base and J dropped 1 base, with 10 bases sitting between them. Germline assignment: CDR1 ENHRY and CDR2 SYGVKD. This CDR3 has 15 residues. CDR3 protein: CAISEYGTPNTEAFF. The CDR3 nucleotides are TGTGCCATCAGTGAGTATGGGACACCGAACACTGAAGCTTTCTTT.

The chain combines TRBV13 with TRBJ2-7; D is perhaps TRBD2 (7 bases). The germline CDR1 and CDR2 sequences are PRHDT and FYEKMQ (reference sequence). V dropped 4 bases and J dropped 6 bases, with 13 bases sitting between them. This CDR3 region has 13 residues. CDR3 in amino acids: CASSYGRGGEQYF. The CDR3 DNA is TGTGCCAGCAGCTATGGTAGGGGGGGCGAGCAGTACTTC.

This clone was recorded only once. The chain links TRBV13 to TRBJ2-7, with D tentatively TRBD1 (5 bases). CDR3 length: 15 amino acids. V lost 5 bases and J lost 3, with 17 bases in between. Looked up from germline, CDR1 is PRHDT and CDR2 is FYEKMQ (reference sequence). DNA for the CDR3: TGTGCCAGCAGCCAAGGGGCCGTGGCTAGCTACGAGCAGTACTTC. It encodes CASSQGAVASYEQYF. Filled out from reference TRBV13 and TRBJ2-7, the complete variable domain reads AAGVIQSPRHLIKEKRETATLKCYPIPRHDTVYWYQQGPGQDPQFLISFYEKMQSDKGSIPDRFSAQQFSDYHSELNMSSLELGDSALYFCASSQGAVASYEQYFGPGTRLTVT.

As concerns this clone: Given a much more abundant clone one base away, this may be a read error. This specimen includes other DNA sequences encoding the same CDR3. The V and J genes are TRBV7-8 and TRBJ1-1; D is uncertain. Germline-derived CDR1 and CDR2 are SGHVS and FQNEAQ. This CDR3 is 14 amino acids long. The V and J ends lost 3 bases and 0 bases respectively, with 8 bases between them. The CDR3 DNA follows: TGTGCCAGCAGCTTTGGGCAGATGAACACTGAAGCTTTCTTT. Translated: CASSFGQMNTEAFF.

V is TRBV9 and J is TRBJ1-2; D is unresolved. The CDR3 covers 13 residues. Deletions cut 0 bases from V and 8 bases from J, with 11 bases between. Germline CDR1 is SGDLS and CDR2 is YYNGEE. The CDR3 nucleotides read TGTGCCAGCAGCGTAGGAACAGAAGGGGGCTACACCTTC. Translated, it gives CASSVGTEGGYTF. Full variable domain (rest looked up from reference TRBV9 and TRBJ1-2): DSGVTQTPKHLITATGQRVTLRCSPRSGDLSVYWYQQSLDQGLQFLIQYYNGEERAKGNILERFSAQQFPDLHSELNLSSLELGDSALYFCASSVGTEGGYTFGSGTRLTVV.

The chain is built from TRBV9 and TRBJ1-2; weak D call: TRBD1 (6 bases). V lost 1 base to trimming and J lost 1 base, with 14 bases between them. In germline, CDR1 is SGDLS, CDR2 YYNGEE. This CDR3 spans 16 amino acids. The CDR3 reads CASSVHRTESNYGYTF. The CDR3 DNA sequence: TGTGCCAGCAGCGTACACAGGACAGAGAGTAACTATGGCTACACCTTC.

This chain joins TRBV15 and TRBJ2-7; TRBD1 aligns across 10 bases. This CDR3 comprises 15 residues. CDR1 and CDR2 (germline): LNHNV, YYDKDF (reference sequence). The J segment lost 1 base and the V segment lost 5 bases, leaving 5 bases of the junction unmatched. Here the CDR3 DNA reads TGTGCCACCAGCGGAGGACAGGGGGGATCCTACGAGCAGTACTTC. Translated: CATSGGQGGSYEQYF.

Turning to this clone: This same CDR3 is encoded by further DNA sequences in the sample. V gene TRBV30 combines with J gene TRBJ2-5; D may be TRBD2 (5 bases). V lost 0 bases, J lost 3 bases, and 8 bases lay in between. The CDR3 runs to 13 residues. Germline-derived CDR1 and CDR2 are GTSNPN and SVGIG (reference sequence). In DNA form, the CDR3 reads TGTGCCTGGAGTGTAGACGGGAAAGAGACCCAGTACTTC. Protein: CAWSVDGKETQYF.

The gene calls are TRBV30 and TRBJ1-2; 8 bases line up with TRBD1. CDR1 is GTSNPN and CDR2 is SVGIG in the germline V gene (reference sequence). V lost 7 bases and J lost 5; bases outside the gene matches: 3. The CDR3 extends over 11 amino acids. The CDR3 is CASGQGYGYTF. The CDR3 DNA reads TGTGCCTCCGGACAGGGATATGGCTACACCTTC.

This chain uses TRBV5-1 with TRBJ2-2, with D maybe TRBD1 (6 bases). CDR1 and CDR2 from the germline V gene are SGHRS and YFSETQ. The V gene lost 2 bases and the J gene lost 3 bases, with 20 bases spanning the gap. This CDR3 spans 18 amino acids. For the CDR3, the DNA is TGCGCCAGCAGCTTCCCGGCATCAATACAGGGCCACACCGGGGAGCTGTTTTTT. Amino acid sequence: CASSFPASIQGHTGELFF.

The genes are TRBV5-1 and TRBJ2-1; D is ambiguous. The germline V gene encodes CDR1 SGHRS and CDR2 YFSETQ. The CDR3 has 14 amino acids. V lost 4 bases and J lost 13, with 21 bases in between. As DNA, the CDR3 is TGCGCCAGCAGCATTTTCGCTTATTCTCTACCTCAGTTCTTC. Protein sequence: CASSIFAYSLPQFF.

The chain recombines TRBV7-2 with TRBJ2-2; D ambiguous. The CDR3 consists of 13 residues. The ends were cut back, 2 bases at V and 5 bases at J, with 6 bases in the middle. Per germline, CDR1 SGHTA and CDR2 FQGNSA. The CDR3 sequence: CASSLRVTGELFF. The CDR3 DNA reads TGTGCCAGCAGCTTACGGGTTACCGGGGAGCTGTTTTTT.

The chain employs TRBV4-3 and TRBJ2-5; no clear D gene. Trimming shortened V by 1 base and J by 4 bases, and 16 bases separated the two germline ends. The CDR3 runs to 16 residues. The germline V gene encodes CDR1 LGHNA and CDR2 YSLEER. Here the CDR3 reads CASSQGATYVSETQYF. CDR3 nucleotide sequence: TGCGCCAGCAGCCAAGGTGCGACGTATGTGTCAGAGACCCAGTACTTC.

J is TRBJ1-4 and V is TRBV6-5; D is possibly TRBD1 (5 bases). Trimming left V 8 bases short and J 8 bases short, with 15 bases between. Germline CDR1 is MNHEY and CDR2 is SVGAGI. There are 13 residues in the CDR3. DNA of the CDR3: TGTGCCAGCGGCCGGGACGCGGGAGAAAAACTGTTTTTT. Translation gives CASGRDAGEKLFF.